This T cell receptor beta chain was recovered during a study of T cell responses to AZD1222 COVID-19 vaccine. To note about this clone: Antigen specificity is unknown.

Repertoires were generated with immunoSEQ multiplex PCR, while TCRdb's copy carries only in-frame clones and drops some. The repertoire consists of 75,000 to 95,000 clones, with about nine tenths occurring once and the leading ten covering approximately 2.6%. General observations from the study: Regions 160-218 and 743-854 dominated among vaccine-associated CD4 TCRs spanning spike. Possibly, clonal diversity was underestimated; donors were largely white British and included more females. Only 6 or 7 individuals given AZD1222 were seropositive at baseline. Reportedly, close to half of spike-specific TCRs are directed against unmutated variant regions.

The sequencing used peripheral blood, collected on day 0 of MenACWY control vaccination. This sequence was found in an adult in good health.

CDR3 amino acids: CSVIDSKPPWRTF. CDR3 nucleotide sequence: TGCAGCGTCATAGACAGCAAGCCCCCTTGGAGAACCTTC. V gene TRBV29-1 combines with J gene TRBJ1-2, with D tentatively TRBD1 (5 bases). The CDR3 is 13 residues long. Germline values: CDR1 SQVTM, CDR2 ANQGSEA. Trimming stripped 6 bases from V and 14 bases from J, with 25 bases between.